This TCR beta chain was sequenced in a study of cytomegalovirus exposure and HLA in healthy donors. Study outcomes and limitations: Analyzed later, most CMV-associated TCR beta chains appeared HLA-restricted.

On this clone: Its specificity is not known.

Germline V gene sequence: CDR1 MNHNY, CDR2 SVGAGI (reference sequence). V was shortened by 6 bases and J by 8 bases, with 23 bases between the two germline ends. The CDR3 runs to 16 residues. The donors comprised healthy bone marrow donors. The PCR was carried out with 60 Vbeta primers and 13 Jbeta primers. Only in-frame clones appear in the TCRdb table, and some are missing; sequencing was by immunoSEQ multiplex PCR. Of 150,000 to 200,000 clones listed, approximately 73% were seen once; the top ten hold 5% to 5.5%. J is TRBJ2-1 and V is TRBV6-6; D perhaps matches TRBD2 (5 bases). This clonotype was obtained from a young woman in good health and CMV-seropositive. Sequenced: PBMCs. In DNA, the CDR3 is TGTGCCAGCAGATATCGAGTGAGGGCAGGAGACGATGAGCAGTTCTTC. It translates to CASRYRVRAGDDEQFF.